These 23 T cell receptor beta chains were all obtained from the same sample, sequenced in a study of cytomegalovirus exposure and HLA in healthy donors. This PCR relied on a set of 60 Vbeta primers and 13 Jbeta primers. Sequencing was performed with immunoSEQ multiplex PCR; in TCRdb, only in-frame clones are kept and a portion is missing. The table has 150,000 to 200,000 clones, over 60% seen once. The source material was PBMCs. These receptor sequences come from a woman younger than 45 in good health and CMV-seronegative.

This CDR3 is CASSPRAGGQQPQHF. DNA for the CDR3: TGTGCCAGCAGTCCGCGGGCAGGGGGCCAACAGCCCCAGCATTTT. The chain joins TRBV27 to TRBJ1-5, with 8 bases lining up with TRBD1. J lost 7 bases, V lost 5 bases, and 10 bases had no gene match. The CDR3 length is 15 residues. The germline V gene has CDR1 MNHEY and CDR2 SMNVEV (reference sequence).

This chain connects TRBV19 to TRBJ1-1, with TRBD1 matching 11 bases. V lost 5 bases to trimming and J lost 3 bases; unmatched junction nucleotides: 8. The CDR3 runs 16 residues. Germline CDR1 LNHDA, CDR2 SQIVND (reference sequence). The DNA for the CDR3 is TGTGCCAGTAGTCCTTGGACAGGGGGCCGAGACACTGAAGCTTTCTTT. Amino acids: CASSPWTGGRDTEAFF.

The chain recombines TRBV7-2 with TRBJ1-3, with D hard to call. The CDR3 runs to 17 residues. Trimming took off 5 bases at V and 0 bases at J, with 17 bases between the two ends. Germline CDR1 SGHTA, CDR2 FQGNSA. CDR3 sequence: CASSRGSGPSSGNTIYF. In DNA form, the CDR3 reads TGTGCCAGCAGCCGGGGTTCTGGGCCGAGCTCTGGAAACACCATATATTTT. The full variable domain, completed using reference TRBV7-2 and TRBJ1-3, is GAGVSQSPSNKVTEKGKDVELRCDPISGHTALYWYRQSLGQGLEFLIYFQGNSAPDKSGLPSDRFSAERTGGSVSTLTIQRTQQEDSAVYLCASSRGSGPSSGNTIYFGEGSWLTVV.

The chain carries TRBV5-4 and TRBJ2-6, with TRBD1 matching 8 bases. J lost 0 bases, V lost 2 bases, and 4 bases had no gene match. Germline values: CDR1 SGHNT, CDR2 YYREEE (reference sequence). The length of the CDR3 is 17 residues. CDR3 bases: TGTGCCAGCAGCTTAGGGGACAGGAGCTCTGGGGCCAACGTCCTGACTTTC. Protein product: CASSLGDRSSGANVLTF. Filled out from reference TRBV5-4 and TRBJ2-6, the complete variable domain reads ETGVTQSPTHLIKTRGQQVTLRCSSQSGHNTVSWYQQALGQGPQFIFQYYREEENGRGNFPPRFSGLQFPNYSSELNVNALELDDSALYLCASSLGDRSSGANVLTFGAGSRLTVL.

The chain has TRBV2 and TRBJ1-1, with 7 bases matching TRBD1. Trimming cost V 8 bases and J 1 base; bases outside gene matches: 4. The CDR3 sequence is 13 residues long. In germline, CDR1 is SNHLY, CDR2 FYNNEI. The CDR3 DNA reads TGTGCCAGCGACAGGGCGGCGAACACTGAAGCTTTCTTT. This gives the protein CASDRAANTEAFF.

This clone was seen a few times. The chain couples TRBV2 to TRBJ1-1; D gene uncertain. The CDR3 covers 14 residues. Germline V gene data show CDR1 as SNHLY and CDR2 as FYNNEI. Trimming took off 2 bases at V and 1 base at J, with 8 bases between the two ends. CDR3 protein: CASSELRENTEAFF. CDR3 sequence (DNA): TGTGCCAGCAGTGAATTGAGGGAGAACACTGAAGCTTTCTTT.

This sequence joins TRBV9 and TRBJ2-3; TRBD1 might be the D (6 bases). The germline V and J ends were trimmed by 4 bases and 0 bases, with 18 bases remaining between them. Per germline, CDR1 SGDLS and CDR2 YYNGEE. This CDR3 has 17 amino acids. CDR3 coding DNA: TGTGCCAGCAGCCGACGAGGGGGTCCCGCCAGCACAGATACGCAGTATTTT. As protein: CASSRRGGPASTDTQYF.

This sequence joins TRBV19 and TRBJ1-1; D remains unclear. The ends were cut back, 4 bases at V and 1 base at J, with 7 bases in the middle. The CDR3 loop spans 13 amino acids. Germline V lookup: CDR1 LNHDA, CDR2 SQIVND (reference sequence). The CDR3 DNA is TGTGCCAGTAGTAAGGCGGGGAACACTGAAGCTTTCTTT. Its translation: CASSKAGNTEAFF.

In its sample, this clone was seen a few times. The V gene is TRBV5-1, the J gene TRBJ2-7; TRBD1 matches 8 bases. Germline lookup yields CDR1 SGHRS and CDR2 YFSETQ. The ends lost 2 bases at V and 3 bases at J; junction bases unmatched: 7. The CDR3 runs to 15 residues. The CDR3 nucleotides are TGCGCCAGCAGCTTATCACAGGGGGTGGACTACGAGCAGTACTTC. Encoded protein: CASSLSQGVDYEQYF.

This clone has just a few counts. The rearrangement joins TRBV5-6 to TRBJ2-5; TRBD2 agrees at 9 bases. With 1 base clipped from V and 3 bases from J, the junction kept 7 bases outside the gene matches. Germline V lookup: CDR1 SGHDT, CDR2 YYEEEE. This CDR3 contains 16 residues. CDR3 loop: CASSLHGLAHEETQYF. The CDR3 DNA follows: TGTGCCAGCAGCTTGCACGGACTAGCGCATGAAGAGACCCAGTACTTC. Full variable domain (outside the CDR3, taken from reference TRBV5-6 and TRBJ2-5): DAGVTQSPTHLIKTRGQQVTLRCSPKSGHDTVSWYQQALGQGPQFIFQYYEEEERQRGNFPDRFSGHQFPNYSSELNVNALLLGDSALYLCASSLHGLAHEETQYFGPGTRLLVL.

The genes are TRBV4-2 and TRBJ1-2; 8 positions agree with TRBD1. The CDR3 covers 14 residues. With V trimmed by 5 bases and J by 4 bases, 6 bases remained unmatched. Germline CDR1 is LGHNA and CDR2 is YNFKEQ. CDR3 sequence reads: CASSEVGTGYGYTF. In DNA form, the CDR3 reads TGTGCCAGCAGCGAAGTGGGGACAGGCTATGGCTACACCTTC.

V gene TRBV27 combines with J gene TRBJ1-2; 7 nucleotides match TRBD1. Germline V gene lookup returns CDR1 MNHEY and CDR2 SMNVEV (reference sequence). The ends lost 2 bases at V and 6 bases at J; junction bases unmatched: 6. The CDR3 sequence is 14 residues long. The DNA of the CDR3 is TGTGCCAGCAGTTTACGGTGGCAGGGGGATGGCTACACCTTC. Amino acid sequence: CASSLRWQGDGYTF.

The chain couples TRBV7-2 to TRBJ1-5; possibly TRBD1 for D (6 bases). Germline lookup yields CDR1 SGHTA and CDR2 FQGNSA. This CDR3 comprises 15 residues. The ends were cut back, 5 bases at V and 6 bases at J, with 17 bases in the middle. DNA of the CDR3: TGTGCCAGCAGCACCGGCGGGGGGCGCGGTCAGCCCCAGCATTTT. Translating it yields CASSTGGGRGQPQHF.

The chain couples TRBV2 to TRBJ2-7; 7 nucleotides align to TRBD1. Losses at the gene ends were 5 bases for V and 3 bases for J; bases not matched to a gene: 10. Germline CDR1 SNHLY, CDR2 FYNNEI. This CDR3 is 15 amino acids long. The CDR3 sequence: CASSSRQGKRYEQYF. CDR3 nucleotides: TGTGCCAGCAGTAGCCGACAGGGTAAGCGCTACGAGCAGTACTTC.

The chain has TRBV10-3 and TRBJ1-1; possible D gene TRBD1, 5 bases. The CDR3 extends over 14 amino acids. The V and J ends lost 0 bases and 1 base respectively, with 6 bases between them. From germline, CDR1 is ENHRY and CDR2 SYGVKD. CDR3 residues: CAISESTENTEAFF. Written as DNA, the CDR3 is TGTGCCATCAGTGAGTCGACAGAGAACACTGAAGCTTTCTTT.

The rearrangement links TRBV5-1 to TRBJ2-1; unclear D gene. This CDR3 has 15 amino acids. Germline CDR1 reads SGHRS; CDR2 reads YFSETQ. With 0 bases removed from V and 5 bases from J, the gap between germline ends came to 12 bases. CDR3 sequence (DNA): TGCGCCAGCAGCTTGGGCGTTGGGCTGAACAATGAGCAGTTCTTC. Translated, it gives CASSLGVGLNNEQFF.

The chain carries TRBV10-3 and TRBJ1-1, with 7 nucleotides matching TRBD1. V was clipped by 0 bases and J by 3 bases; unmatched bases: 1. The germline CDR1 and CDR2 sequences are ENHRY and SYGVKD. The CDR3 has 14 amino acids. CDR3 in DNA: TGTGCCATCAGTGAGTCGGGACAGTACACTGAAGCTTTCTTT. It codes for CAISESGQYTEAFF.

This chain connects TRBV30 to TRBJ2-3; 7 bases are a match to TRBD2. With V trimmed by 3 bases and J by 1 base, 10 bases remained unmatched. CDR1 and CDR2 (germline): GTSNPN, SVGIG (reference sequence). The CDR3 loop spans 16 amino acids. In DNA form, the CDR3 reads TGTGCCTGGAGCGTTGGGGTGGGAGGGGGCACAGATACGCAGTATTTT. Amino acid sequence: CAWSVGVGGGTDTQYF.

The chain's CDR3 is CASSSSRYGYTF. The CDR3 nucleotides are TGTGCCAGCAGTTCATCCCGCTATGGCTACACCTTC. This chain joins TRBV27 and TRBJ1-2; D gene uncertain. This CDR3 comprises 12 residues. Per germline, CDR1 MNHEY and CDR2 SMNVEV (reference sequence). V lost 4 bases and J 4 bases, leaving 7 bases between the germline ends.

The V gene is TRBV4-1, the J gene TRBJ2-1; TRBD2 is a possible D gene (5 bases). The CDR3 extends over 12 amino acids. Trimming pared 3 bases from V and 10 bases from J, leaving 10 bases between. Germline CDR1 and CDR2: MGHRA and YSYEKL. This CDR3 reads CASSQTGKEQFF. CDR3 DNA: TGCGCCAGCAGCCAGACCGGGAAGGAGCAGTTCTTC.

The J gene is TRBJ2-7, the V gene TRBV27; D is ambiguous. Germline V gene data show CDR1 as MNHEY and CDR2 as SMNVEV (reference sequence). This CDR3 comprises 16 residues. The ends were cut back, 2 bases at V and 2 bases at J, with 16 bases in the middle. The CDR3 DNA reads TGTGCCAGCAGTTTAGTGGCGACTGTTGTGACCTACGAGCAGTACTTC. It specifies CASSLVATVVTYEQYF.

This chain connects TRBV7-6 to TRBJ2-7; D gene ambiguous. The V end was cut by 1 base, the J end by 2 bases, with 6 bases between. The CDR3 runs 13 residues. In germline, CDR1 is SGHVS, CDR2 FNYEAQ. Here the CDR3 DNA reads TGTGCCAGCAGCTTAGGCAGGCCCTACGAGCAGTACTTC. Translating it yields CASSLGRPYEQYF.

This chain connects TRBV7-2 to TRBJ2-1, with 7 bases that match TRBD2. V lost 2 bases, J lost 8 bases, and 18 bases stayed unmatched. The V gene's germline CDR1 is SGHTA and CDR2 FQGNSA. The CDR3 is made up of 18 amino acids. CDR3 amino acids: CASSLRVQAGWGSDEQFF. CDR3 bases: TGTGCCAGCAGCTTAAGGGTTCAAGCGGGGTGGGGGTCGGATGAGCAGTTCTTC.